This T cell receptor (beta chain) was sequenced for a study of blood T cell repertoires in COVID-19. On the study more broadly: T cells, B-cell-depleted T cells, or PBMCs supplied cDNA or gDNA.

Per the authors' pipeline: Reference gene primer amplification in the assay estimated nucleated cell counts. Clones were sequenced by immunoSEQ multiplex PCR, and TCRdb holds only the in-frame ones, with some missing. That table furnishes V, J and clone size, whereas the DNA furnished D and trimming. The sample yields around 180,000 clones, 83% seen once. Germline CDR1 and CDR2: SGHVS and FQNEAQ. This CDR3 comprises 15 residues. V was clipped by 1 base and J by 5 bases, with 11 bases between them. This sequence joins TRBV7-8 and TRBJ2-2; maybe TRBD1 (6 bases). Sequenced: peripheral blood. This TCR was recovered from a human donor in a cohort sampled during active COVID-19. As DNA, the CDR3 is TGTGCCAGCAGCTTAGACAGGGTGGTTACCGGGGAGCTGTTTTTT. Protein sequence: CASSLDRVVTGELFF.